This T cell receptor beta chain was sequenced in a study of shared clonotypes between healthy human individuals. Overall study results and limits: Collection of samples was limited to blood; tissue repertoires likely differ. With a handful of donors compared, approximately 5.5% of naive CD4 clonotypes were shared. Deeper or shallower sequencing was expected to change how clonotypes are shared among donors.

Germline V gene lookup returns CDR1 SGHNT and CDR2 YYREEE (reference sequence). The J segment lost 5 bases and the V segment lost 4 bases, leaving 3 bases of the junction unmatched. This CDR3 is built from 13 residues. Worth noting for this clone: The antigen is not known. This specimen includes other DNA sequences encoding the same CDR3.

Generated by immunoSEQ multiplex PCR, the TCRdb table keeps only in-frame clones and is missing some. The table shows 2 million to 2.5 million clones, with about nine tenths occurring only once. Sequencing used naive CD4+ T cells from PBMCs. Specified subset: CD45RA+ positively selected. This TCR was recovered from a man between 18 and 29 years old in good health. Some clones in this sample may be carry-over from other donors' samples. The rearrangement links TRBV5-4 to TRBJ2-3, with 8 positions matching TRBD1. The DNA for the CDR3 is TGTGCCAGCAGCCCGGACAGGGAAGATACGCAGTATTTT. Translated, it gives CASSPDREDTQYF.